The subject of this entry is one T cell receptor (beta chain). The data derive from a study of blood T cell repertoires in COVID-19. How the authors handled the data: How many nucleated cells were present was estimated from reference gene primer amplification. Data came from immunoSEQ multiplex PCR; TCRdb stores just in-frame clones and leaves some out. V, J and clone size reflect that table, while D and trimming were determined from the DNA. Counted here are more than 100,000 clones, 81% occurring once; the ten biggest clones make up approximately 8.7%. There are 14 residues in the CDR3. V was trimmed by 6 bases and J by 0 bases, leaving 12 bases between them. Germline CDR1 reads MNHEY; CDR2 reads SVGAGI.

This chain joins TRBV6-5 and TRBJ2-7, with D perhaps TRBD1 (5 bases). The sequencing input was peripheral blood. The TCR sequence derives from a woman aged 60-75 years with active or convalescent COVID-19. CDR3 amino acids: CASRVTENSYEQYF. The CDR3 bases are TGTGCCAGCAGGGTGACAGAAAACTCCTACGAGCAGTACTTC.